One sample yielded the 15 T cell receptor beta chains listed below, sequenced in a study of T cell repertoires in cytomegalovirus infection. TCRdb called the reads again in MiXCR, with one record for every CDR3 protein. The sample records around 630,000 distinct CDR3 sequences, approximately 25% being singletons. The sequenced material came from CD8+ T cells from PBMCs. These receptor sequences come from a human donor in good health (CMV status not recorded). Some clones in this sample may be carry-over from other donors' samples.

This clonotype was observed a few times. V gene TRBV5-5 combines with J gene TRBJ1-2; D gene uncertain. The CDR3 sequence is 13 residues long. Trimming took off 2 bases at V and 4 bases at J, with 9 bases between the two ends. CDR1 SGHKS and CDR2 YYEKEE come from the germline V gene (reference sequence). The CDR3 DNA sequence: TGTGCCAGCAGCTTAAGGACTTCCTATGGCTACACCTTC. Protein product: CASSLRTSYGYTF.

This clonotype came up many times. The chain recombines TRBV7-2 with TRBJ2-7, with a weak D call TRBD2 (5 bases). This CDR3 comprises 14 residues. Germline loops: CDR1 SGHTA, CDR2 FQGNSA. Trimming removed 0 bases from V and 7 bases from J, with 13 bases in between. In nucleotides, the CDR3 is TGTGCCAGCAGCTTAGCGGGCCCCTCGGGGGAGCAGTACTTC. It encodes CASSLAGPSGEQYF.

The chain employs TRBV12-3 or TRBV12-4 and TRBJ1-5, with D hard to call. This CDR3 is built from 15 residues. V was clipped by 3 bases and J by 2 bases, with 11 bases between them. The CDR3 loop reads CASSFRFGGNQPQHF. DNA of the CDR3: TGTGCCAGCAGTTTTAGATTTGGTGGCAATCAGCCCCAGCATTTT.

The sample holds a few counts of this clonotype. This sequence joins TRBV27 and TRBJ1-6, with a tentative D call TRBD1 (5 bases). The germline V gene has CDR1 MNHEY and CDR2 SMNVEV (reference sequence). V lost 6 bases and J lost 0, with 12 bases in between. The length of the CDR3 is 16 residues. The DNA of the CDR3 is TGTGCCAGCAGCCTTGACAGCCGCTCCTATAATTCACCCCTCCACTTT. Translated, it gives CASSLDSRSYNSPLHF.

The V gene is TRBV4-1, the J gene TRBJ2-5; 8 bases match TRBD1. Germline CDR1 is MGHRA and CDR2 is YSYEKL. The CDR3 covers 17 residues. V shed 0 bases, J shed 0 bases, and the junction held 6 bases outside the gene matches. As DNA, the CDR3 is TGCGCCAGCAGCCAAGAAGAGACAGGGGTGCACCAAGAGACCCAGTACTTC. This codes for CASSQEETGVHQETQYF.

Many counts were recorded for this clonotype. The rearrangement links TRBV6-1 to TRBJ1-2, with D uncertain. Germline values: CDR1 MNHNS, CDR2 SASEGT. V was clipped by 7 bases and J by 2 bases, with 14 bases between them. The CDR3 is 14 amino acids. The CDR3 region is CASTKLGTNYGYTF. In DNA form, the CDR3 reads TGTGCCAGCACCAAGTTGGGTACCAACTATGGCTACACCTTC.

This clonotype was picked up many times. The J gene is TRBJ1-2, the V gene TRBV7-9; no clear D gene. Per germline, CDR1 SEHNR and CDR2 FQNEAQ (reference sequence). This CDR3 has 14 residues. Trimming stripped 5 bases from V and 8 bases from J, with 18 bases between. In DNA form, the CDR3 reads TGTGCCAGCAGCCTAATCCTTGCAGTCTGGGGCTACACCTTC. It is translated as CASSLILAVWGYTF.

This chain links TRBV6-2 or TRBV6-3 with TRBJ2-2; D remains ambiguous. V lost 11 bases to trimming and J lost 6 bases, with 13 bases between them. The CDR3 loop spans 12 amino acids. Germline CDR1 is MNHEY and CDR2 is SVGEGT. CDR3 DNA: TGTGCCGGAACGGACCCCTCCGGGGAGCTGTTTTTT. Translated, it gives CAGTDPSGELFF.

This clonotype was recorded a few times. V usage is TRBV27 and J usage is TRBJ1-2; tentative D call: TRBD1 (5 bases). V lost 0 bases to trimming and J lost 6 bases, with 17 bases between them. Germline CDR1 MNHEY, CDR2 SMNVEV (reference sequence). There are 16 residues in the CDR3. The CDR3 region is CASSLSEGQGGDGYTF. In DNA form, the CDR3 reads TGTGCCAGCAGTTTATCCGAGGGTCAGGGCGGAGATGGCTACACCTTC.

This chain uses TRBV5-5 with TRBJ1-2; 9 nucleotides align to TRBD1. In germline, CDR1 is SGHKS, CDR2 YYEKEE (reference sequence). CDR3 length: 16 amino acids. Germline trimming cut 3 bases from V and 6 bases from J; bases unmatched to any gene: 12. The CDR3 DNA reads TGTGCCAGCAGCTGGGACAGGGTAGATCGGCTGGATGGCTACACCTTC. It codes for CASSWDRVDRLDGYTF.

This clonotype was found many times. The chain uses TRBV4-2 and TRBJ2-5; 7 positions agree with TRBD2. Unmatched junction bases numbered 3, after V lost 5 bases and J lost 0 bases. The CDR3 has 14 amino acids. The germline CDR1 and CDR2 sequences are LGHNA and YNFKEQ. As DNA, the CDR3 is TGTGCCAGCAGCTTTAGCGGGTACCAAGAGACCCAGTACTTC. This codes for CASSFSGYQETQYF.

The rearrangement links TRBV2 to TRBJ2-6; tentative D call: TRBD1 (6 bases). The CDR3 loop spans 16 amino acids. Germline CDR1 SNHLY, CDR2 FYNNEI. The V and J ends lost 7 bases and 0 bases respectively, with 13 bases between them. The DNA for the CDR3 is TGTGCCAGCACTGGGGGCCATCCCTCTGGGGCCAACGTCCTGACTTTC. This sequence encodes CASTGGHPSGANVLTF.

The rearrangement uses TRBV20-1 and TRBJ1-2; TRBD1 aligns across 8 bases. Germline V gives CDR1 DFQATT, CDR2 SNEGSKA (reference sequence). The length of the CDR3 is 13 residues. Trimming at V came to 6 bases and at J to 2 bases, leaving 5 bases not matched to a gene. CDR3 in amino acids: CSARDRHNYGYTF. CDR3 nucleotides: TGCAGTGCCCGGGACAGGCACAACTATGGCTACACCTTC.

A remark on this clonotype: A much larger clone differs by one base, so this may be a read error. This chain joins TRBV14 and TRBJ1-2; 7 bases line up with TRBD1. The V gene's germline CDR1 is SGHDN and CDR2 FVKESK. The CDR3 covers 14 residues. Trimming removed 5 bases from V and 4 bases from J; junction bases left unmatched: 7. The CDR3 nucleotides are TGTGCCAGCAGCAATAACAGGGGAGGCTATGGCTACACCTTC. It encodes CASSNNRGGYGYTF.

The genes are TRBV20-1 and TRBJ2-1, with a tentative D call TRBD2 (6 bases). Germline V lookup: CDR1 DFQATT, CDR2 SNEGSKA (reference sequence). V was clipped by 0 bases and J by 4 bases, with 13 bases between them. The CDR3 runs 15 residues. In DNA, the CDR3 is TGCAGTGCTAGAGATGGTAGCGGCGTATACAATGAGCAGTTCTTC. Translating gives CSARDGSGVYNEQFF.